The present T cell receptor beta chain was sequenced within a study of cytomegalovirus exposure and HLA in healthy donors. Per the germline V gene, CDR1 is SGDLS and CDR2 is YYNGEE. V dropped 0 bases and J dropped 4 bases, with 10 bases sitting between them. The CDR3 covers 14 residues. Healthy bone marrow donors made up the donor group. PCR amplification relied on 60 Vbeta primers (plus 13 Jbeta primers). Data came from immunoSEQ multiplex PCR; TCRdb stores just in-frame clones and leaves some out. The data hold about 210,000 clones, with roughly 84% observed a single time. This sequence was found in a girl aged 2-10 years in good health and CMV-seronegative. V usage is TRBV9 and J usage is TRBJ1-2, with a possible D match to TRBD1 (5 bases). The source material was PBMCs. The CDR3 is CASSVDQGGYGYTF. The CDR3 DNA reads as TGTGCCAGCAGCGTAGATCAGGGAGGCTATGGCTACACCTTC.